The source of this T cell receptor beta chain is a study of radiation and T cells in renal cell carcinoma. Regarding the study as a whole: Top tumor clonotypes rose in blood 2 weeks post-radiation, then contracted.

As to this clone: Its antigen is unidentified.

The sample's time point: blood 4 weeks post-SBRT, at nephrectomy. Treatment reported: 15 Gy SBRT to primary tumor, nephrectomy 4 weeks later. The assay was immunoSEQ multiplex PCR, and TCRdb's table has in-frame clones only and misses some. The sample consists of some 30,000 clones, approximately 84% of them appearing once. There are 13 residues in the CDR3. V shed 2 bases and J shed 1 base, with 2 bases lying between them. Germline CDR1 and CDR2: KGHSH and LQKENI. This chain connects TRBV18 to TRBJ2-2; D remains unclear. Here the sequenced sample was blood, taken from a patient whose treatment included radiotherapy and nephrectomy. The source of this sequence is a man aged 55 to 69 with renal cell carcinoma. The CDR3 is CASSPENTGELFF. In nucleotides, the CDR3 is TGTGCCAGCTCACCAGAGAACACCGGGGAGCTGTTTTTT.